The T cell receptor (beta chain) described here comes from a study of T-cell reconstitution after alpha-beta-depleted transplantation in children (dated by TCRdb to the mid-2010s). In the study overall: The study quantitatively tracked T-cell immune reconstitution after TCRalphabeta/CD19-depleted allogeneic hematopoietic cell transplantation in children using TCR repertoire profiling.

CDR1 is given as SQVTM and CDR2 as ANQGSEA, both from the germline V gene. V loses 1 base, J loses 4 bases, and the germline ends lie 8 bases apart. Including the terminal cysteine and phenylalanine, the CDR3 comprises 13 residues. Only CDR3 DNA remains: 39 bases, in frame from the first base. Ten or more counts support this clonotype. Its antigen is not yet known. Base qualities are not recorded, but no much larger clone differs from it by a single base. Library preparation was by PCR. This sample was sequenced with an Illumina HiSeq 2500. To normalize quantification of the TCRbeta repertoire, the TCR libraries were built with molecular barcoding that relied on unique molecular identifiers. The raw public data were reprocessed by TCRdb itself: fastp quality trimming at Q25, MiXCR clonotype calling, in-frame beta chains only. Here each entry gathers all rows of one CDR3 protein and keeps the most common genes and DNA. For this sample there are approximately 400,000 distinct CDR3 sequences; approximately 10% appear just once. Of the sample, roughly 6% is held by the ten largest clones.

The source is a human donor who donated a stem cell graft to a child with acute myeloid leukemia. Sequencing used PBMCs from the stem cell graft donor, obtained from the stem cell graft. In this chain, TRBV29-1 is recombined with TRBJ1-3; TRBD1 is a weak D gene call, 5 bases matching. The CDR3 protein is CSVEGGYGNTIYF. The DNA sequence is TGCAGCGTTGAAGGGGGGTACGGAAACACCATATATTTT.